Given below is one T cell receptor (beta chain) in context. Method: immunoSEQ multiplex PCR; TCRdb's copy keeps in-frame clones and lacks some. The sample shows under 25,000 clones, about 89% of them seen only once. These data are taken from a study of graft-versus-host responses after intestinal transplantation. The germline V gene encodes CDR1 SGHRS and CDR2 YFSETQ. The CDR3 is 15 amino acids. J was trimmed by 4 bases and V by 4 bases; bases with no gene match: 6. The material was bone marrow, obtained about 130 days after transplant. This TCR derives from a human patient who received an intestinal transplant, so some T cells may come from the graft donor. The V and J genes are TRBV5-1 and TRBJ1-5; 9 nucleotides line up with TRBD1. The CDR3 DNA is TGCGCCAGCAGCGCGGGACAGGGAGGAAATCAGCCCCAGCATTTT. Its translation: CASSAGQGGNQPQHF. Looking up the rest from reference TRBV5-1 and TRBJ1-5 gives the full variable domain: KAGVTQTPRYLIKTRGQQVTLSCSPISGHRSVSWYQQTPGQGLQFLFEYFSETQRNKGNFPGRFSGRQFSNSRSEMNVSTLELGDSALYLCASSAGQGGNQPQHFGDGTRLSIL.